This T cell receptor beta chain was sequenced during a study of T cell responses to AZD1222 COVID-19 vaccine. Broader study findings: When two AZD1222 doses had been given, Spike-specific TCR breadth and depth rose. Spike as a whole was targeted by vaccine-associated CD4 TCRs, dominant at 160-218 and 743-854.

In the case of this clone: Its antigen is still unknown.

Assay used: immunoSEQ multiplex PCR; TCRdb lists only in-frame clones, some missing. The sample holds roughly 67,000 clones, about 89% seen once. Trimming pared 4 bases from V and 0 bases from J, leaving 11 bases between. The CDR3 is made up of 14 amino acids. Germline assignment: CDR1 SGHRS and CDR2 YFSETQ. The chain is built from TRBV5-1 and TRBJ2-7, with no clear D. The input for sequencing was peripheral blood, taken 28 days after the second AZD1222 dose. This TCR was recovered from an adult who received the AZD1222 COVID-19 vaccine. DNA of the CDR3: TGCGCCAGCAGCGCACCGGACGGCTCCTACGAGCAGTACTTC. Encoded protein: CASSAPDGSYEQYF.